Detailed here is one T cell receptor beta chain. TCRdb used MiXCR to reprocess the RT-PCR reads, holding one entry per CDR3 protein. The sample holds almost 700,000 distinct CDR3 sequences; approximately 15% are singletons and the top ten take 3.6%. The V and J ends lost 6 bases and 6 bases, in that order; junction bases with no gene match: 11. CDR1 DFQATT and CDR2 SNEGSKA come from the germline V gene (reference sequence). The CDR3 sequence is 14 residues long. The sample consisted of memory CD4+ T cells from blood. The TCR comes from a female donor in good health, serving as a healthy control. The V and J genes are TRBV20-1 and TRBJ2-7, with 10 bases aligning to TRBD1. CDR3 bases: TGCAGTGCAAATCCCGGGACAGGGGAGTTCGAGCAGTACTTC. Translating gives CSANPGTGEFEQYF.